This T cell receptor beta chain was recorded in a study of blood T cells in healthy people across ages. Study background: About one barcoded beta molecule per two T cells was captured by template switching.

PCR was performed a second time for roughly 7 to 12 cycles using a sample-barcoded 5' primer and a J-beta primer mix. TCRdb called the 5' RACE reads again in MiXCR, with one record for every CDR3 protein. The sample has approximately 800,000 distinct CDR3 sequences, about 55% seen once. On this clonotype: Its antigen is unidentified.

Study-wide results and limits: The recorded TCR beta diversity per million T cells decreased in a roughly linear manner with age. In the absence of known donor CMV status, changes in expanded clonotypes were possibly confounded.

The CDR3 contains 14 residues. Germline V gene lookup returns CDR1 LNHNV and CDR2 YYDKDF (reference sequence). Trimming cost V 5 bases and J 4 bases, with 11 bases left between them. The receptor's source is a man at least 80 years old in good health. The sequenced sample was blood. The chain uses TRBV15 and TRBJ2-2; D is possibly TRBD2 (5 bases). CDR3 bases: TGTGCCACCAGCGTCGGAGCGGTCACCGGGGAGCTGTTTTTT. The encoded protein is CATSVGAVTGELFF.